The TCR beta chain under discussion was sequenced for a study of CD8 T cells in Susac syndrome. Sequencing of TCR beta was undertaken in CD8+ and CD4+ T cells derived from blood. RNA totalling roughly 0.45 to 1 ug underwent reverse transcription with random hexamers. An immunoSEQ multiplex PCR generated amplified TCR beta CDR3 products spanning 54 Vbeta and 13 Jbeta. In TCRdb, the immunoSEQ multiplex PCR reads were re-called with MiXCR into one record per CDR3 protein. Of some 180,000 distinct CDR3 sequences listed, approximately 94% were seen once; the top ten hold around 0.11%. Sequencing was done on a sample of CD4+ T cells from PBMCs. The origin of this receptor is a human donor in good health.

The CDR3 region has the DNA TGTGCCAGCAGTTTGGAGGTGGCAGATACGCAGTATTTT. This encodes CASSLEVADTQYF. The chain links TRBV12-3 or TRBV12-4 to TRBJ2-3, with D tentatively TRBD2 (5 bases). The CDR3 sequence is 13 residues long. V gave up 3 bases and J gave up 4 bases, with 8 bases separating them.